Below, one T cell receptor beta chain is given with its context. As yet, its antigen is unknown. These data belong to a study of identical twins. Whole-study results and caveats: The conclusions drew on cross-sectional statistical analysis instead of tracking the same donors.

TCRdb reanalysed the 5' RACE reads using MiXCR and keeps one entry per CDR3 protein. The sample has about 18,000 distinct CDR3 sequences; around 70% are singletons. This CDR3 is built from 13 residues. The V and J ends lost 7 bases and 1 base respectively, with 10 bases between them. Germline V gene lookup returns CDR1 MDHEN and CDR2 SYDVKM. Sequencing was performed on memory (CD45RO+) T cells sorted from blood. V is TRBV28 and J is TRBJ2-5; D uncertain. The sequence was obtained from a woman aged 18 to 35 in good health. This table probably holds off-target reads from a library built for another chain. The CDR3: CASTSPVQETQYF. CDR3 bases: TGTGCCAGCACATCCCCGGTCCAAGAGACCCAGTACTTC. Looking up the rest from reference TRBV28 and TRBJ2-5 gives the full variable domain: DVKVTQSSRYLVKRTGEKVFLECVQDMDHENMFWYRQDPGLGLRLIYFSYDVKMKEKGDIPEGYSVSREKKERFSLILESASTNQTSMYLCASTSPVQETQYFGPGTRLLVL.